This T cell receptor beta chain is from a study of vaccination effects on CD4 cells after COVID-19. The wider study: Culturing of a few million PBMC per well took place with around 9 IU/ml IL-2 and about 9.3 ug/ml peptides.

Concerning this clone itself: Its antigen is still unknown.

Using immunoSEQ multiplex PCR, the repertoire was profiled, and TCRdb retains in-frame clones only, with some absent. The sample has approximately 47,000 clones, just over 70% seen once. The culture ran for approximately 10 days, and then CD4+ T cells were isolated. As their vaccination, participants received two doses of either BNT162b2 or mRNA-1273. CDR3 length: 17 amino acids. Germline V gene lookup returns CDR1 LGHNT and CDR2 FRNRAP. V was pared by 7 bases and J by 4 bases, with 13 bases of the junction left unmatched. The rearrangement joins TRBV12-5 to TRBJ1-1; 12 positions match TRBD1. Material: CD4+ T cells from PBMCs cultured without peptide, obtained after COVID-19 vaccination. This sequence originates from a human donor who received a COVID-19 vaccine. Written as DNA, the CDR3 is TGTGCTAGTGCCCGGACCGGGACAGGGGGCGCGGGCACTGAAGCTTTCTTT. The encoded protein is CASARTGTGGAGTEAFF.